This is a list of T cell receptor beta chains from one sample in a study of CD8+ T cells in alopecia areata. Here immunoSEQ multiplex PCR was the method, and the copy in TCRdb shows in-frame clones only, minus some. This table has 60,000 to 65,000 clones, 44% appearing once. The material sequenced was NKG2D-low CD8+ T cells sorted from blood. These receptors came from a human donor with alopecia areata. CDR3s include the opening cysteine and the closing phenylalanine or tryptophan. D genes are given only for firm matches. Size tells how often a clone was seen (once, few, many) or the class of an expanded clone, and some rows leave it out.

D gene: .; V gene: TRBV29-1; CDR3 length: 16; J gene: TRBJ1-1; clone size: few; CDR3 protein: CSVETAEEGANTEAFF; CDR3 DNA: TGCAGCGTTGAAACCGCCGAGGAGGGTGCGAACACTGAAGCTTTCTTT
D gene: .; V gene: TRBV19; CDR3 length: 14; J gene: TRBJ2-1; clone size: few; CDR3 protein: CASSTGGFGNEQFF; CDR3 DNA: TGTGCCAGTAGTACAGGGGGGTTTGGGAATGAGCAGTTCTTC
D gene: .; V gene: TRBV4-1; CDR3 length: 17; J gene: TRBJ2-7; clone size: .; CDR3 protein: CASRAGPRNDFPYEQYF; CDR3 DNA: TGCGCCAGCAGGGCAGGGCCGCGTAACGATTTTCCCTACGAGCAGTACTTC
D gene: TRBD1; V gene: TRBV6-1; CDR3 length: 14; J gene: TRBJ2-1; clone size: .; CDR3 protein: CASRSGTGDNEQFF; CDR3 DNA: TGTGCCAGCAGATCCGGGACAGGGGACAATGAGCAGTTCTTC
D gene: TRBD1; V gene: TRBV7-8; CDR3 length: 17; J gene: TRBJ2-6; clone size: .; CDR3 protein: CASSIWDSFSGANVLTF; CDR3 DNA: TGTGCCAGCAGCATATGGGACAGCTTCTCTGGGGCCAACGTCCTGACTTTC
D gene: TRBD1; V gene: TRBV29-1; CDR3 length: 13; J gene: TRBJ1-2; clone size: few; CDR3 protein: CSVEEDRGPGYTF; CDR3 DNA: TGCAGCGTGGAAGAGGACAGGGGGCCTGGCTACACCTTC
D gene: .; V gene: TRBV7-9; CDR3 length: 12; J gene: TRBJ2-1; clone size: .; CDR3 protein: CASSLTGNEQFF; CDR3 DNA: TGTGCCAGCAGCTTGACTGGCAATGAGCAGTTCTTC
D gene: .; V gene: TRBV30; CDR3 length: 11; J gene: TRBJ2-7; clone size: .; CDR3 protein: CAWRDGYEQYF; CDR3 DNA: TGTGCCTGGAGGGACGGCTACGAGCAGTACTTC
D gene: TRBD2; V gene: TRBV4-3; CDR3 length: 17; J gene: TRBJ2-3; clone size: .; CDR3 protein: CASSQDPSGGPTDTQYF; CDR3 DNA: TGCGCCAGCAGCCAAGATCCTAGCGGGGGGCCCACAGATACGCAGTATTTT
D gene: .; V gene: TRBV29-1; CDR3 length: 15; J gene: TRBJ1-2; clone size: few; CDR3 protein: CSVEDLVGATYGYTF; CDR3 DNA: TGCAGCGTTGAAGATCTTGTGGGGGCCACCTATGGCTACACCTTC
D gene: .; V gene: TRBV29-1; CDR3 length: 10; J gene: TRBJ1-2; clone size: .; CDR3 protein: CSVGWDGYTF; CDR3 DNA: TGCAGCGTTGGGTGGGATGGCTACACCTTC
D gene: .; V gene: TRBV10-3; CDR3 length: 14; J gene: TRBJ2-2; clone size: .; CDR3 protein: CAISESIGTGELFF; CDR3 DNA: TGTGCCATCAGTGAGTCGATTGGTACCGGGGAGCTGTTTTTT
D gene: .; V gene: TRBV29-1; CDR3 length: 13; J gene: TRBJ2-2; clone size: few; CDR3 protein: CSVAAGDTGELFF; CDR3 DNA: TGCAGCGTGGCGGCAGGGGACACCGGGGAGCTGTTTTTT
D gene: .; V gene: TRBV5-4; CDR3 length: 13; J gene: TRBJ2-1; clone size: few; CDR3 protein: CASRHVSGDEQFF; CDR3 DNA: TGTGCCAGCAGACATGTCTCTGGCGATGAGCAGTTCTTC
D gene: TRBD1; V gene: TRBV6-5; CDR3 length: 15; J gene: TRBJ2-7; clone size: .; CDR3 protein: CASRLLRDRANEQYF; CDR3 DNA: TGTGCCAGCAGGCTACTCCGGGACAGGGCCAACGAGCAGTACTTC
D gene: .; V gene: TRBV27; CDR3 length: 13; J gene: TRBJ1-6; clone size: once; CDR3 protein: CASSSMGGSPLHF; CDR3 DNA: TGTGCCAGCAGTTCAATGGGTGGATCACCCCTCCACTTT
D gene: TRBD2; V gene: TRBV4-1; CDR3 length: 17; J gene: TRBJ2-5; clone size: .; CDR3 protein: CASSQEGLALDQETQYF; CDR3 DNA: TGCGCCAGCAGCCAAGAAGGACTAGCCCTCGATCAAGAGACCCAGTACTTC
D gene: .; V gene: TRBV5-4; CDR3 length: 14; J gene: TRBJ2-7; clone size: .; CDR3 protein: CASSLAGAGFEQYF; CDR3 DNA: TGTGCCAGCAGCTTGGCGGGTGCAGGATTCGAGCAGTACTTC
D gene: .; V gene: TRBV27; CDR3 length: 17; J gene: TRBJ2-3; clone size: .; CDR3 protein: CASSSTITGISTDTQYF; CDR3 DNA: TGTGCCAGCAGTTCTACAATAACTGGTATCAGCACAGATACGCAGTATTTT
D gene: TRBD1; V gene: TRBV13; CDR3 length: 15; J gene: TRBJ2-1; clone size: .; CDR3 protein: CASISPRTGANEQFF; CDR3 DNA: TGTGCCAGCATCTCACCCCGGACAGGCGCAAATGAGCAGTTCTTC
D gene: .; V gene: TRBV7-2; CDR3 length: 17; J gene: TRBJ2-7; clone size: .; CDR3 protein: CASSLKGGREIGYEQYF; CDR3 DNA: TGTGCCAGCAGCTTAAAGGGTGGGCGCGAGATAGGGTACGAGCAGTACTTC
D gene: .; V gene: TRBV29-1; CDR3 length: 13; J gene: TRBJ2-7; clone size: few; CDR3 protein: CSPGLTASYEQYF; CDR3 DNA: TGCAGCCCCGGCTTGACGGCCTCCTACGAGCAGTACTTC
D gene: .; V gene: TRBV4-2; CDR3 length: 16; J gene: TRBJ2-6; clone size: many; CDR3 protein: CASSQDQSSGANVLTF; CDR3 DNA: TGTGCCAGCAGCCAAGATCAGAGTTCTGGGGCCAACGTCCTGACTTTC
D gene: TRBD1; V gene: TRBV4-3; CDR3 length: 14; J gene: TRBJ2-7; clone size: once; CDR3 protein: CASSQDPGGNEQYF; CDR3 DNA: TGCGCCAGCAGCCAAGATCCAGGGGGCAACGAGCAGTACTTC
D gene: .; V gene: TRBV29-1; CDR3 length: 11; J gene: TRBJ2-7; clone size: .; CDR3 protein: CSARTVYEQYF; CDR3 DNA: TGCAGCGCCCGGACAGTATACGAGCAGTACTTC
D gene: .; V gene: TRBV6-5; CDR3 length: 14; J gene: TRBJ1-2; clone size: .; CDR3 protein: CASAQPAANYGYTF; CDR3 DNA: TGTGCCAGCGCGCAACCGGCGGCAAACTATGGCTACACCTTC
D gene: .; V gene: TRBV7-9; CDR3 length: 14; J gene: TRBJ2-1; clone size: .; CDR3 protein: CASSLAGSYNEQFF; CDR3 DNA: TGTGCCAGCAGCTTAGCCGGAAGCTACAATGAGCAGTTCTTC
D gene: TRBD1; V gene: TRBV13; CDR3 length: 18; J gene: TRBJ1-1; clone size: .; CDR3 protein: CASSPPPFRTGWGTEAFF; CDR3 DNA: TGTGCCAGCAGCCCGCCTCCCTTTCGGACAGGGTGGGGCACTGAAGCTTTCTTT
D gene: TRBD1; V gene: TRBV29-1; CDR3 length: 13; J gene: TRBJ1-1; clone size: few; CDR3 protein: CSVEDRTNTEAFF; CDR3 DNA: TGCAGCGTTGAGGACAGGACGAACACTGAAGCTTTCTTT
D gene: .; V gene: TRBV28; CDR3 length: 15; J gene: TRBJ1-5; clone size: .; CDR3 protein: CASTIEGGPNQPQHF; CDR3 DNA: TGTGCCAGCACCATAGAGGGAGGTCCTAATCAGCCCCAGCATTTT
D gene: .; V gene: TRBV29-1; CDR3 length: 12; J gene: TRBJ2-1; clone size: .; CDR3 protein: CSAPFRGGEQFF; CDR3 DNA: TGCAGCGCTCCTTTTAGGGGGGGTGAGCAGTTCTTC
D gene: TRBD1; V gene: TRBV9; CDR3 length: 15; J gene: TRBJ2-3; clone size: .; CDR3 protein: CASSVAGGAIDTQYF; CDR3 DNA: TGTGCCAGCAGCGTAGCAGGGGGCGCGATAGATACGCAGTATTTT
D gene: .; V gene: TRBV27; CDR3 length: 13; J gene: TRBJ2-7; clone size: .; CDR3 protein: CASSLSITYEQYF; CDR3 DNA: TGTGCCAGCAGTTTATCGATTACCTACGAGCAGTACTTC
D gene: .; V gene: TRBV5-1; CDR3 length: 15; J gene: TRBJ2-5; clone size: few; CDR3 protein: CASSLGDRRGETQYF; CDR3 DNA: TGCGCCAGCAGCTTGGGTGACCGCCGGGGAGAGACCCAGTACTTC
D gene: .; V gene: TRBV28; CDR3 length: 15; J gene: TRBJ2-3; clone size: few; CDR3 protein: CASSLTSRGTDTQYF; CDR3 DNA: TGTGCCAGCAGTTTGACTTCCAGGGGCACAGATACGCAGTATTTT
D gene: .; V gene: TRBV19; CDR3 length: 15; J gene: TRBJ2-7; clone size: few; CDR3 protein: CASSLGGTESYEQYF; CDR3 DNA: TGTGCCAGCAGCCTTGGCGGGACGGAGTCCTACGAGCAGTACTTC
D gene: .; V gene: TRBV7-8; CDR3 length: 16; J gene: TRBJ2-2; clone size: few; CDR3 protein: CASSFRTGGLTGELFF; CDR3 DNA: TGTGCCAGCAGCTTCCGGACCGGGGGTCTTACCGGGGAGCTGTTTTTT
D gene: TRBD1; V gene: TRBV7-9; CDR3 length: 15; J gene: TRBJ2-1; clone size: .; CDR3 protein: CASSLAQGAQNEQFF; CDR3 DNA: TGTGCCAGCAGCTTAGCGCAGGGGGCGCAGAATGAGCAGTTCTTC
D gene: .; V gene: TRBV2; CDR3 length: 14; J gene: TRBJ2-7; clone size: .; CDR3 protein: CASSDLAGRYEQYF; CDR3 DNA: TGTGCCAGCAGTGATCTGGCAGGGAGGTACGAGCAGTACTTC
D gene: TRBD1; V gene: TRBV6-4; CDR3 length: 16; J gene: TRBJ2-5; clone size: few; CDR3 protein: CASSESGTGGWETQYF; CDR3 DNA: TGTGCCAGCAGTGAAAGCGGGACAGGGGGCTGGGAGACCCAGTACTTC
D gene: .; V gene: TRBV13; CDR3 length: 15; J gene: TRBJ2-7; clone size: .; CDR3 protein: CASRSRGARTREQYF; CDR3 DNA: TGTGCCAGCAGGTCCAGGGGCGCCCGAACTCGGGAGCAGTACTTC
D gene: .; V gene: TRBV9; CDR3 length: 15; J gene: TRBJ1-2; clone size: few; CDR3 protein: CASSVGGLQTYGYTF; CDR3 DNA: TGTGCCAGCAGCGTAGGGGGACTACAGACCTATGGCTACACCTTC
D gene: .; V gene: TRBV2; CDR3 length: 14; J gene: TRBJ1-1; clone size: .; CDR3 protein: CASSEAPGGDEAFF; CDR3 DNA: TGTGCCAGCAGTGAAGCACCCGGGGGGGATGAAGCTTTCTTT
D gene: .; V gene: TRBV5-4; CDR3 length: 13; J gene: TRBJ2-3; clone size: .; CDR3 protein: CASSPTNTDTQYF; CDR3 DNA: TGTGCCAGCAGCCCGACAAACACAGATACGCAGTATTTT